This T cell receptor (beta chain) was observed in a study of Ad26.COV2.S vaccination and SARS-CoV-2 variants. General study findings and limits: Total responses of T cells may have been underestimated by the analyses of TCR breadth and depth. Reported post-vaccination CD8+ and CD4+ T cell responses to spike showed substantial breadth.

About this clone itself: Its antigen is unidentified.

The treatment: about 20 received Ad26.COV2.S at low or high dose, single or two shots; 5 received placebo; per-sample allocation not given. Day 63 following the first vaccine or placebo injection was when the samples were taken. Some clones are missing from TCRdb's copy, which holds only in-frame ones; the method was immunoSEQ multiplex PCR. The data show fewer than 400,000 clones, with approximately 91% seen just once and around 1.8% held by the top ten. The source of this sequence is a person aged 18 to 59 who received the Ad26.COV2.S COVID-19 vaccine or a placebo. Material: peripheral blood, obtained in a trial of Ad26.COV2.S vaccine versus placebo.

The CDR3 protein is CASSAERAYEQYF. The CDR3 nucleotides read TGTGCCAGCAGCGCGGAGCGGGCGTACGAGCAGTACTTC. This chain connects TRBV2 to TRBJ2-7; a possible D gene is TRBD2 (6 bases). The CDR3 is 13 amino acids. The germline gives CDR1 SNHLY, CDR2 FYNNEI. The V end was cut by 6 bases, the J end by 4 bases, with 13 bases between.